This entry lists 25 T cell receptor beta chains sequenced from one sample in a study of blood T cell repertoires in COVID-19. Profiling relied on immunoSEQ multiplex PCR, and the TCRdb table lists in-frame clones only, not all of them. The sample records roughly 520,000 clones, 88% being singletons. Sequencing input: PBMCs or T cells enriched from blood (not recorded which). The receptors derive from a woman aged 40 to 55 who had recovered from COVID-19.

This sequence joins TRBV4-3 and TRBJ2-1; 10 nucleotides line up with TRBD2. The CDR3 length is 18 residues. Per germline, CDR1 LGHNA and CDR2 YSLEER. V lost 4 bases and J lost 15; bases outside the gene matches: 24. The CDR3 bases are TGCGCCAGCAGCCCCTACAAGTCGCCTAGCGGGAGTTTCCCTCCGCGGTTCTTC. Amino acid sequence: CASSPYKSPSGSFPPRFF.

This chain joins TRBV11-2 and TRBJ2-3, with 7 bases lining up with TRBD2. V lost 4 bases to trimming and J lost 0 bases; unmatched junction nucleotides: 7. The CDR3 sequence is 16 residues long. Germline assignment: CDR1 SGHAT and CDR2 FQNNGV. CDR3 DNA: TGTGCCAGCAGCTGGGTAGCGGGCACTAGCACAGATACGCAGTATTTT. Its translation: CASSWVAGTSTDTQYF.

The CDR3 loop is CASSWERVAFF. CDR3 DNA sequence: TGTGCCAGCAGTTGGGAGCGCGTTGCTTTCTTT. The chain joins TRBV2 to TRBJ1-1; D remains ambiguous. Germline values: CDR1 SNHLY, CDR2 FYNNEI. V was trimmed by 5 bases and J by 11 bases, leaving 12 bases between them. The CDR3 is made up of 11 amino acids.

J is TRBJ2-7 and V is TRBV14; 9 bases map to TRBD1. From germline, CDR1 is SGHDN and CDR2 FVKESK. This CDR3 is built from 14 residues. V shed 5 bases and J 1 base; nucleotides not matched to a gene: 3. In DNA form, the CDR3 reads TGTGCCAGCAGCTACGGGACAGGGTCCTACGAGCAGTACTTC. This gives the protein CASSYGTGSYEQYF.

V and J are TRBV7-6 and TRBJ2-5; 12 bases align to TRBD2. This CDR3 contains 16 residues. In germline, CDR1 is SGHVS, CDR2 FNYEAQ. J lost 4 bases, V lost 2 bases, and 5 bases had no gene match. CDR3 sequence: CASSLSATSGRETQYF. The CDR3 DNA reads as TGTGCCAGCAGCTTAAGTGCGACTAGCGGGAGAGAGACCCAGTACTTC.

This clone was observed a single time. CDR3 in DNA: TGTGCCAGCAGCCCAGGTTTGGACAGGGGAGAGACCCAGTACTTC. Its translation is CASSPGLDRGETQYF. The chain couples TRBV6-2 or TRBV6-3 to TRBJ2-5; TRBD1 matches at 9 bases. The CDR3 length is 15 residues. CDR1 is MNHEY, CDR2 SVGEGT, per germline. Trimming removed 6 bases from V and 4 bases from J; junction bases left unmatched: 9.

This chain connects TRBV7-9 to TRBJ2-5; TRBD2 agrees at 13 bases. The CDR3 extends over 16 amino acids. V shed 5 bases, J shed 5 bases, and the junction held 8 bases outside the gene matches. Germline assignment: CDR1 SEHNR and CDR2 FQNEAQ (reference sequence). The CDR3 DNA reads as TGTGCCAGCAGCCCCCGGACTAGCGGGAGCGGGGAGACCCAGTACTTC. Translation gives CASSPRTSGSGETQYF.

The chain combines TRBV6-2 or TRBV6-3 with TRBJ2-3, with D possibly TRBD1 on 6 matching bases. Trimming pared 5 bases from V and 6 bases from J, leaving 21 bases between. Germline lookup yields CDR1 MNHEY and CDR2 SVGEGT. The CDR3 covers 16 residues. Here the CDR3 DNA reads TGTGCCAGCAGTGCCACAGGGTCGCGTGCAACGGATACGCAGTATTTT. Translating it yields CASSATGSRATDTQYF.

The gene calls are TRBV10-3 and TRBJ1-4, with 8 bases identical to TRBD1. Germline V lookup: CDR1 ENHRY, CDR2 SYGVKD. J gave up 2 bases and V 10 bases, and 15 bases lay outside the gene matches. This CDR3 has 17 residues. The CDR3 sequence: CATQTGVMAGTNEKLFF. DNA for the CDR3: TGTGCCACCCAGACAGGGGTCATGGCTGGTACTAATGAAAAACTGTTTTTT.

The genes are TRBV11-3 and TRBJ1-3; D remains ambiguous. In germline, CDR1 is SGHNT, CDR2 YENEEA. Trimming stripped 4 bases from V and 0 bases from J, with 13 bases between. The CDR3 extends over 16 amino acids. The CDR3 coding sequence is TGTGCCAGCAGCTACGTTAGAGGGAGCTCTGGAAACACCATATATTTT. Translating it yields CASSYVRGSSGNTIYF. Complete variable domain (other parts from reference TRBV11-3 and TRBJ1-3): EAGVVQSPRYKIIEKKQPVAFWCNPISGHNTLYWYLQNLGQGPELLIRYENEEAVDDSQLPKDRFSAERLKGVDSTLKIQPAELGDSAVYLCASSYVRGSSGNTIYFGEGSWLTVV.

The V gene is TRBV27, the J gene TRBJ2-1; 12 bases line up with TRBD2. From germline, CDR1 is MNHEY and CDR2 SMNVEV (reference sequence). The length of the CDR3 is 16 residues. With V trimmed by 4 bases and J by 9 bases, 10 bases remained unmatched. In nucleotides, the CDR3 is TGTGCCAGCAGTTCGCCTAGCGGGAGGGCCCTCACTGAGCAGTTCTTC. Translation gives CASSSPSGRALTEQFF.

The J gene is TRBJ2-5, the V gene TRBV11-3, with 8 bases aligning to TRBD2. The J segment lost 5 bases and the V segment lost 10 bases, leaving 18 bases of the junction unmatched. The V gene's germline CDR1 is SGHNT and CDR2 YENEEA. The CDR3 spans 16 residues. The CDR3 region is CATRPGTGGPEETQYF. CDR3 sequence (DNA): TGTGCCACCCGGCCGGGGACGGGAGGGCCGGAGGAGACCCAGTACTTC.

A few counts support this clone. The chain links TRBV10-1 to TRBJ1-1; TRBD1 matches 7 bases. The germline CDR1 and CDR2 sequences are WNHNN and SYGVQD (reference sequence). The CDR3 is 16 residues long. Germline trimming cut 3 bases from V and 5 bases from J; bases unmatched to any gene: 12. CDR3 region: CASSEYFGTGVTEAFF. The CDR3 bases are TGCGCCAGCAGTGAATATTTCGGAACAGGGGTTACTGAAGCTTTCTTT.

The chain carries TRBV9 and TRBJ2-3; TRBD1 matches 8 bases. The V and J ends lost 0 bases and 3 bases, in that order; junction bases with no gene match: 0. Per the germline V gene, CDR1 is SGDLS and CDR2 is YYNGEE. The CDR3 covers 14 residues. The CDR3 spells CASSVGQGTDTQYF. CDR3 coding DNA: TGTGCCAGCAGCGTAGGACAGGGGACAGATACGCAGTATTTT.

The chain uses TRBV4-3 and TRBJ2-1, with D maybe TRBD2 (5 bases). V was cut by 5 bases and J by 1 base, with 15 bases left in between. The germline CDR1 and CDR2 sequences are LGHNA and YSLEER. The length of the CDR3 is 16 residues. The CDR3 DNA reads TGCGCCAGCAGCTACCAGACCCGGGGTTCCTACAATGAGCAGTTCTTC. Encoded protein: CASSYQTRGSYNEQFF.

The rearrangement links TRBV11-2 to TRBJ2-1; maybe TRBD2 (7 bases). Germline CDR1 is SGHAT and CDR2 is FQNNGV. The length of the CDR3 is 14 residues. The germline V and J ends were trimmed by 8 bases and 2 bases, with 13 bases remaining between them. CDR3: CASLEGGPYNEQFF. Written as DNA, the CDR3 is TGTGCCAGCCTCGAGGGGGGGCCCTACAATGAGCAGTTCTTC.

The rearrangement links TRBV18 to TRBJ1-3; 7 bases line up with TRBD1. The CDR3 runs 17 residues. The V segment lost 2 bases and the J segment 4 bases; nucleotides outside the gene matches: 11. Germline lookup yields CDR1 KGHSH and CDR2 LQKENI. CDR3 residues: CASSPTSLTGAGNTIYF. DNA for the CDR3: TGTGCCAGCTCACCAACTAGTTTAACAGGGGCCGGAAACACCATATATTTT.

The chain joins TRBV10-3 to TRBJ2-4, with D unresolved. This CDR3 spans 13 amino acids. The V gene lost 0 bases and the J gene lost 10 bases, with 10 bases spanning the gap. Germline V gives CDR1 ENHRY, CDR2 SYGVKD. CDR3 amino acids: CAISESETNIQYF. The DNA of the CDR3 is TGTGCCATCAGTGAGTCGGAGACCAATATTCAGTACTTC.

This chain uses TRBV6-2 or TRBV6-3 with TRBJ1-3, with D uncertain. The CDR3 sequence is 17 residues long. Trimming took 0 bases from V and 0 from J, leaving 12 bases between them. Germline-derived CDR1 and CDR2 are MNHEY and SVGEGT. CDR3 DNA sequence: TGTGCCAGCAGTTACTCAGGCGGCAGACCCTCTGGAAACACCATATATTTT. As protein: CASSYSGGRPSGNTIYF.

This clone was seen more than once but under ten times. The genes are TRBV5-1 and TRBJ2-2, with TRBD2 matching over 10 bases. After removal of 3 bases from V and 1 base from J, the junction contained 0 bases not matched to a gene. This CDR3 is built from 15 residues. Per germline, CDR1 SGHRS and CDR2 YFSETQ. This CDR3 reads CASSSSGGNTGELFF. The CDR3 region has the DNA TGCGCCAGCAGCTCTAGCGGGGGGAACACCGGGGAGCTGTTTTTT.

V and J are TRBV19 and TRBJ1-4; no clear D. Trimming took off 1 base at V and 7 bases at J, with 13 bases between the two ends. The germline gives CDR1 LNHDA, CDR2 SQIVND (reference sequence). This CDR3 has 15 amino acids. CDR3 sequence reads: CASSIVTGRGEKLFF. CDR3 bases: TGTGCCAGTAGTATAGTGACTGGACGGGGTGAAAAACTGTTTTTT.

The rearrangement joins TRBV7-2 to TRBJ1-5; D not certain. The CDR3 length is 15 residues. Germline-derived CDR1 and CDR2 are SGHTA and FQGNSA. V shed 3 bases and J shed 6 bases, with 15 bases lying between them. The CDR3 DNA sequence: TGTGCCAGCAGCTTTGGGCTAGCGGCCGGTCAGCCCCAGCATTTT. This sequence encodes CASSFGLAAGQPQHF.

The CDR3 reads CASSPRLAGRTGELFF. In DNA form, the CDR3 reads TGTGCCAGTAGTCCACGACTAGCGGGAAGAACCGGGGAGCTGTTTTTT. V and J are TRBV19 and TRBJ2-2, with 11 nucleotides matching TRBD2. The CDR3 has 16 residues. V trimming: 5 bases; J trimming: 5 bases; junction bases outside the gene matches: 7. Germline V gene data show CDR1 as LNHDA and CDR2 as SQIVND (reference sequence).

This clone was seen a handful of times. The V call is TRBV5-6, the J call TRBJ1-6, with 8 bases fitting TRBD1. Germline V lookup: CDR1 SGHDT, CDR2 YYEEEE. CDR3 size: 15 residues. V dropped 4 bases and J dropped 7; count of bases not matched to a gene: 7. CDR3 bases: TGTGCCAGCAGCCCCCGCCCAGGGGGCAATTCACCCCTCCACTTT. It translates to CASSPRPGGNSPLHF.

This clone was seen only a few times. The chain carries TRBV11-3 and TRBJ1-3; perhaps TRBD1 as D (6 bases). The germline V gene encodes CDR1 SGHNT and CDR2 YENEEA. The V end lost 5 bases, the J end lost 8 bases, and 13 bases lay between the germline ends. The length of the CDR3 is 13 residues. The CDR3 nucleotides read TGTGCCAGCAGCGGCCGGGACACGGACACCATATATTTT. It codes for CASSGRDTDTIYF. The full variable domain, completed using reference TRBV11-3 and TRBJ1-3, is EAGVVQSPRYKIIEKKQPVAFWCNPISGHNTLYWYLQNLGQGPELLIRYENEEAVDDSQLPKDRFSAERLKGVDSTLKIQPAELGDSAVYLCASSGRDTDTIYFGEGSWLTVV.